Listed here are 25 T cell receptor beta chains from one sample, sequenced in a study of T cell responses to AZD1222 COVID-19 vaccine. Generated by immunoSEQ multiplex PCR, the TCRdb table keeps only in-frame clones and is missing some. Found here are around 160,000 clones, 94% of them singletons; the top ten hold roughly 4.6%. Source: peripheral blood, taken 28 days after the second AZD1222 dose. These receptors came from an adult who received the AZD1222 COVID-19 vaccine.

This chain links TRBV19 with TRBJ1-2, with D maybe TRBD1 (6 bases). This CDR3 contains 16 residues. V was shortened by 7 bases and J by 4 bases, with 22 bases between the two germline ends. Germline V lookup: CDR1 LNHDA, CDR2 SQIVND (reference sequence). The CDR3 region is CASTDSILRRLYGYTF. CDR3 sequence (DNA): TGTGCCAGTACGGACAGCATCCTACGGCGGCTCTATGGCTACACCTTC.

The chain employs TRBV10-1 and TRBJ2-1; the D is unclear. The germline CDR1 and CDR2 sequences are WNHNN and SYGVQD (reference sequence). The CDR3 length is 14 residues. V was pared by 0 bases and J by 6 bases, with 9 bases between. The CDR3 spells CASSESGVGNEQFF. In DNA form, the CDR3 reads TGCGCCAGCAGTGAGTCTGGGGTTGGCAATGAGCAGTTCTTC.

This rearrangement joins TRBV5-1 to TRBJ1-3; D is uncertain. From germline, CDR1 is SGHRS and CDR2 YFSETQ. The CDR3 length is 16 residues. Trimming left V 0 bases short and J 4 bases short, with 14 bases between. The CDR3 is CASSLATTGRGNTIYF. CDR3 coding DNA: TGCGCCAGCAGCTTGGCTACAACTGGACGGGGAAACACCATATATTTT.

V is TRBV19 and J is TRBJ2-7, with 7 bases identical to TRBD1. The CDR3 length is 14 residues. In germline, CDR1 is LNHDA, CDR2 SQIVND (reference sequence). V shed 4 bases and J 0 bases; nucleotides not matched to a gene: 3. CDR3 protein: CASSTRQGSYEQYF. The CDR3 coding sequence is TGTGCCAGTAGTACCCGACAGGGCTCCTACGAGCAGTACTTC.

The chain joins TRBV4-3 to TRBJ2-7, with D perhaps TRBD2 (5 bases). The V end lost 6 bases, the J end lost 0 bases, and 15 bases lay between the germline ends. CDR3 length: 15 residues. Germline V gene lookup returns CDR1 LGHNA and CDR2 YSLEER. The CDR3 nucleotides are TGCGCCAGCAGTCAGCTAGCAGATGGCTCCTACGAGCAGTACTTC. Amino acids: CASSQLADGSYEQYF.

This clone was found a few times. The J gene is TRBJ1-2, the V gene TRBV20-1; 12 positions match TRBD1. The V and J ends lost 6 bases and 7 bases, in that order; junction bases with no gene match: 9. Germline CDR1 is DFQATT and CDR2 is SNEGSKA (reference sequence). This CDR3 has 14 residues. In DNA form, the CDR3 reads TGCAGTGCGAGTCCGGGACAGGGGGCAAGTGGCTACACCTTC. This gives the protein CSASPGQGASGYTF.

This chain links TRBV3-1 (or the pseudogene TRBV3-2) with TRBJ2-7; no clear D. The CDR3 loop spans 11 amino acids. Germline loops: CDR1 LGHDT, CDR2 YNNKEL (reference sequence). V lost 3 bases and J lost 4, with 4 bases in between. CDR3 in DNA: TGTGCCAGCAGCCAGTTATACGAGCAGTACTTC. It is translated as CASSQLYEQYF.

The rearrangement links TRBV7-9 to TRBJ1-2, with 7 bases matching TRBD1. J lost 4 bases, V lost 7 bases, and 9 bases had no gene match. Germline CDR1 reads SEHNR; CDR2 reads FQNEAQ (reference sequence). This CDR3 spans 14 amino acids. CDR3 sequence reads: CASTPPDRSYGYTF. The CDR3 DNA follows: TGTGCCAGCACCCCCCCGGACAGGTCCTATGGCTACACCTTC.

This rearrangement joins TRBV14 to TRBJ2-3; no clear D gene. Germline CDR1 and CDR2: SGHDN and FVKESK. The CDR3 spans 13 residues. The germline V and J ends were trimmed by 0 bases and 6 bases, with 7 bases remaining between them. For the CDR3, the DNA is TGTGCCAGCAGCCAAGACCCACCGGATACGCAGTATTTT. Translation gives CASSQDPPDTQYF. Combining the CDR3 with reference TRBV14 and TRBJ2-3 gives the whole variable domain EAGVTQFPSHSVIEKGQTVTLRCDPISGHDNLYWYRRVMGKEIKFLLHFVKESKQDESGMPNNRFLAERTGGTYSTLKVQPAELEDSGVYFCASSQDPPDTQYFGPGTRLTVL.

This chain connects TRBV7-3 to TRBJ1-2, with TRBD1 identical over 8 bases. V shed 5 bases and J 5 bases; nucleotides not matched to a gene: 10. This CDR3 is built from 15 residues. Germline V gives CDR1 SGHTA, CDR2 FQGTGA. The CDR3 DNA reads TGTGCCAGCAGCGATGGACAGGGAGGGAGTTATGGCTACACCTTC. This codes for CASSDGQGGSYGYTF. Using reference TRBV7-3 and TRBJ1-2 for the parts outside the CDR3, the full variable domain is GAGVSQTPSNKVTEKGKYVELRCDPISGHTALYWYRQSLGQGPEFLIYFQGTGAADDSGLPNDRFFAVRPEGSVSTLKIQRTERGDSAVYLCASSDGQGGSYGYTFGSGTRLTVV.

V gene TRBV5-1 combines with J gene TRBJ2-4, with a weak D call TRBD2 (7 bases). The CDR3 contains 20 residues. V was shortened by 0 bases and J by 3 bases, with 25 bases between the two germline ends. The germline gives CDR1 SGHRS, CDR2 YFSETQ. DNA for the CDR3: TGCGCCAGCAGCTTGGCCTTTACGGACAGTAGCGGGTTAGGCAAAAACATTCAGTACTTC. Its translation is CASSLAFTDSSGLGKNIQYF.

V usage is TRBV25-1 and J usage is TRBJ1-5, with D hard to call. Germline V gene lookup returns CDR1 MGHDK and CDR2 SYGVNS. V was shortened by 1 base and J by 4 bases, with 5 bases between the two germline ends. This CDR3 is 13 amino acids long. CDR3 region: CASSESENQPQHF. CDR3 in DNA: TGTGCCAGCAGTGAATCGGAGAATCAGCCCCAGCATTTT.

V usage is TRBV28 and J usage is TRBJ2-7; 9 positions match TRBD1. Germline assignment: CDR1 MDHEN and CDR2 SYDVKM. The CDR3 consists of 12 residues. V lost 8 bases, J lost 2 bases, and 1 base stayed unmatched. CDR3 sequence (DNA): TGTGCCAGCTGGGACAGGGCCTACGAGCAGTACTTC. Its translation: CASWDRAYEQYF.

The rearrangement links TRBV3-1 (or the pseudogene TRBV3-2) to TRBJ2-7; 7 bases match TRBD2. The germline gives CDR1 LGHDT, CDR2 YNNKEL (reference sequence). The CDR3 covers 15 residues. V lost 3 bases to trimming and J lost 0 bases; unmatched junction nucleotides: 5. CDR3 residues: CASSHGREVSYEQYF. CDR3 bases: TGTGCCAGCAGCCACGGCCGGGAGGTCTCCTACGAGCAGTACTTC.

This chain connects TRBV18 to TRBJ2-7, with TRBD1 matching 7 bases. Germline V gene sequence: CDR1 KGHSH, CDR2 LQKENI. The V and J ends lost 6 bases and 2 bases, in that order; junction bases with no gene match: 7. The CDR3 loop spans 14 amino acids. CDR3: CASSGDSATYEQYF. In DNA, the CDR3 is TGTGCCAGCTCCGGGGACAGTGCAACCTACGAGCAGTACTTC.

The V call is TRBV3-1 (or the pseudogene TRBV3-2), the J call TRBJ1-1; TRBD1 might be the D (6 bases). This CDR3 has 16 amino acids. Germline V gene lookup returns CDR1 LGHDT and CDR2 YNNKEL (reference sequence). Trimming left V 4 bases short and J 4 bases short, with 19 bases between. CDR3 DNA sequence: TGTGCCAGCAGCCGCACACAGGGCGGGGTGGGCACTGAAGCTTTCTTT. Translating gives CASSRTQGGVGTEAFF.

This chain joins TRBV25-1 and TRBJ1-6; the D gene is possibly TRBD1 (6 bases). This CDR3 is 14 amino acids long. V gave up 8 bases and J gave up 5 bases, with 13 bases separating them. The germline gives CDR1 MGHDK, CDR2 SYGVNS. The CDR3: CASLGAPNNSPLHF. The CDR3 coding sequence is TGTGCCAGCCTGGGGGCACCAAATAATTCACCCCTCCACTTT.

V is TRBV9 and J is TRBJ2-1; 8 nucleotides line up with TRBD2. V trimming: 1 base; J trimming: 8 bases; junction bases outside the gene matches: 8. The CDR3 is 15 amino acids. The germline gives CDR1 SGDLS, CDR2 YYNGEE. CDR3 residues: CASSVSGLAGHEQFF. The CDR3 bases are TGTGCCAGCAGCGTAAGTGGGCTAGCGGGCCATGAGCAGTTCTTC.

The CDR3 is CASGWAGAEAFF. In DNA form, the CDR3 reads TGTGCTAGTGGGTGGGCAGGGGCCGAAGCTTTCTTT. The V gene is TRBV12-5, the J gene TRBJ1-1, with a weak D call TRBD1 (6 bases). The CDR3 contains 12 residues. V was trimmed by 6 bases and J by 8 bases, leaving 13 bases between them. The germline gives CDR1 LGHNT, CDR2 FRNRAP.

This chain uses TRBV2 with TRBJ1-4, with 8 bases lining up with TRBD1. The CDR3 spans 16 residues. CDR1 is SNHLY, CDR2 FYNNEI, per germline. V gave up 6 bases and J gave up 4 bases; unmatched junction bases: 10. Written as DNA, the CDR3 is TGTGCCAGCAGGGTTGGACAGGGACTCTTTAATGAAAAACTGTTTTTT. Protein product: CASRVGQGLFNEKLFF. Combining the CDR3 with reference TRBV2 and TRBJ1-4 gives the whole variable domain EPEVTQTPSHQVTQMGQEVILRCVPISNHLYFYWYRQILGQKVEFLVSFYNNEISEKSEIFDDQFSVERPDGSNFTLKIRSTKLEDSAMYFCASRVGQGLFNEKLFFGSGTQLSVL.

The gene calls are TRBV6-5 and TRBJ2-5; 7 positions agree with TRBD1. This CDR3 has 15 amino acids. Germline CDR1 MNHEY, CDR2 SVGAGI. Germline trimming cut 5 bases from V and 2 bases from J; bases unmatched to any gene: 8. CDR3 bases: TGTGCCAGCAGTAACCTCGGGACAGCTCAAGAGACCCAGTACTTC. Protein: CASSNLGTAQETQYF.

The chain joins TRBV28 to TRBJ1-5; TRBD1 is a possible D gene (5 bases). Trimming cost V 6 bases and J 6 bases, with 24 bases left between them. The CDR3 extends over 17 amino acids. The germline V gene has CDR1 MDHEN and CDR2 SYDVKM. The CDR3 spells CASRTIRDLYFGQPQHF. The DNA of the CDR3 is TGTGCCAGCAGAACAATTCGGGACCTTTATTTCGGTCAGCCCCAGCATTTT.

The gene calls are TRBV4-1 and TRBJ2-7, with D uncertain. The CDR3 is made up of 16 amino acids. Germline V CDR1 and CDR2: MGHRA, YSYEKL. Trimming pared 0 bases from V and 3 bases from J, leaving 15 bases between. In DNA, the CDR3 is TGCGCCAGCAGCCAAGAAAGTGGCGTAGGTTTCTACGAGCAGTACTTC. This sequence encodes CASSQESGVGFYEQYF.

The V and J genes are TRBV19 and TRBJ2-1, with D perhaps TRBD2 (6 bases). The germline gives CDR1 LNHDA, CDR2 SQIVND (reference sequence). V gave up 3 bases and J gave up 6 bases, with 15 bases separating them. CDR3 length: 15 residues. Here the CDR3 reads CASSMRREQGNEQFF. CDR3 DNA: TGTGCCAGTAGTATGCGTCGGGAGCAGGGCAATGAGCAGTTCTTC.

As concerns this clone: Within the sample, other DNA sequences also encode this same CDR3. J is TRBJ1-2 and V is TRBV7-9; no firm D call. The V and J ends lost 3 bases and 4 bases respectively, with 6 bases between them. This CDR3 spans 12 amino acids. The germline V gene encodes CDR1 SEHNR and CDR2 FQNEAQ (reference sequence). The chain's CDR3 is CASSLEGYGYTF. CDR3 coding DNA: TGTGCCAGCAGCTTGGAGGGCTATGGCTACACCTTC.